The subject of this entry is one TCR beta chain. Antigen unknown. Assay used: immunoSEQ multiplex PCR; TCRdb lists only in-frame clones, some missing. The sample holds approximately 150,000 clones; approximately 88% are singletons and the top ten take 10%. This sample was included in a study of cytomegalovirus exposure and HLA in healthy donors. The overall study: The roughly 130 validation repertoires used the same platform as the roughly 720 first-cohort repertoires (as reported by a later analysis).

The CDR3 runs 16 residues. Unmatched junction bases numbered 8, after V lost 3 bases and J lost 2 bases. Study-level results: Associated with cytomegalovirus, according to the listing, were around 160 TCR beta chains. In vitro work confirmed that a few CMV-associated chains recognize CMV antigens.

The origin of this receptor is a young man in good health and CMV-seropositive. The gene calls are TRBV5-3 and TRBJ1-5; the match to TRBD1 covers 7 bases. TRBV5-3 is annotated as an ORF whose role is uncertain. What was sequenced was PBMCs. In DNA form, the CDR3 reads TGTGCCAGAAGCTCCCGGATTCAGGGGGGCAATCAGCCCCAGCATTTT. Its translation is CARSSRIQGGNQPQHF.